The rows below give T cell receptor beta chains drawn from one sample of a study of cytomegalovirus exposure and HLA in healthy donors. Clones were read by immunoSEQ multiplex PCR, and TCRdb kept only the in-frame ones, dropping some. The sample holds around 150,000 clones, about nine tenths seen once. The sequencing sample was made of PBMCs. These receptors all come from a woman aged 25 to 39 in good health and CMV-seronegative. Each CDR3 is given with its conserved first and last residue. D genes are given only for firm matches. The size entry is marked missing in some rows and otherwise reads once, few, many or a size class.

length	size	D	V	J	DNA	CDR3
15	-	TRBD1	TRBV27	TRBJ2-2	TGTGCCAGCAGCTGGGACCTAACAGGGGCCGGGGAGCTGTTTTTT	CASSWDLTGAGELFF
12	-	-	TRBV5-1	TRBJ1-3	TGCGCCAGCAGCTTGGCTGGAAACACCATATATTTT	CASSLAGNTIYF
14	-	TRBD1	TRBV7-2	TRBJ2-7	TGTGCCAGCAGCACGAGTACAGGGGTCTACGAGCAGTACTTC	CASSTSTGVYEQYF
15	many	TRBD1	TRBV4-2	TRBJ2-7	TGTGCCAGCAGCCAAGGAGGGGACAGCTCCTACGAGCAGTACTTC	CASSQGGDSSYEQYF
13	few	-	TRBV2	TRBJ2-7	TGTGCCAGCCGAATCGAAGGGGCGTACGAGCAGTACTTC	CASRIEGAYEQYF
12	few	-	TRBV28	TRBJ1-2	TGTGCCAGCACGGGGTCAGCTTATGGCTACACCTTC	CASTGSAYGYTF
15	-	-	TRBV6-5	TRBJ1-4	TGTGCCAGCAGTTACGAAGGGGGGCGGGGTGAAAAACTGTTTTTT	CASSYEGGRGEKLFF
14	once	-	TRBV7-3	TRBJ2-5	TGTGCCAGCAGCCCCTTTGGGGATCGGGAGACCCAGTACTTC	CASSPFGDRETQYF
18	-	TRBD1	TRBV5-4	TRBJ2-2	TGTGCCAGCAAAGGTCAGGGGGCAGGGACGGTCGGCACCGGGGAGCTGTTTTTT	CASKGQGAGTVGTGELFF
13	-	-	TRBV27	TRBJ1-1	TGTGCCAGCAGATGGCGTCCCAACACTGAAGCTTTCTTT	CASRWRPNTEAFF
13	-	TRBD1	TRBV10-3	TRBJ2-7	TGTGCCACCCGACAGGGGTCCTCCTACGAGCAGTACTTC	CATRQGSSYEQYF
15	-	TRBD2	TRBV28	TRBJ2-1	TGTGCCAGCAGTTTAAGGACTAGCGTCTACAATGAGCAGTTCTTC	CASSLRTSVYNEQFF
12	-	-	TRBV12-5	TRBJ2-5	TGTGCTAGTGGTTCCCTGCAGTGGACCCAGTACTTC	CASGSLQWTQYF